This T cell receptor beta chain was recorded in a study of blood T cell repertoires in COVID-19. About the study: PBMCs, B-cell-depleted T cells, or T cells provided the cDNA or gDNA that made up the material.

Of note for this clone: Other DNA sequences from this sample encode an identical CDR3 as well.

In the original processing: Scientists estimated how many nucleated cells there were by amplifying reference gene primers. Sequencing used immunoSEQ multiplex PCR; TCRdb keeps in-frame clones, though not all of them. The V and J calls and clone size come from that table; D and trimming were worked out from the DNA. The sample carries roughly 300,000 clones, around 86% recorded once. This CDR3 comprises 12 residues. Trimming cost V 3 bases and J 3 bases, with 8 bases left between them. Germline loops: CDR1 DFQATT, CDR2 SNEGSKA (reference sequence). The receptor was derived from a woman between 35 and 50 years old with acute COVID-19. The sample comprised PBMCs or T cells enriched from blood (not recorded which). The V and J genes are TRBV20-1 and TRBJ1-1; possible D gene TRBD1, 5 bases. DNA of the CDR3: TGCAGTGCTAGTCAGGGTGACACTGAAGCTTTCTTT. Translated, it gives CSASQGDTEAFF.